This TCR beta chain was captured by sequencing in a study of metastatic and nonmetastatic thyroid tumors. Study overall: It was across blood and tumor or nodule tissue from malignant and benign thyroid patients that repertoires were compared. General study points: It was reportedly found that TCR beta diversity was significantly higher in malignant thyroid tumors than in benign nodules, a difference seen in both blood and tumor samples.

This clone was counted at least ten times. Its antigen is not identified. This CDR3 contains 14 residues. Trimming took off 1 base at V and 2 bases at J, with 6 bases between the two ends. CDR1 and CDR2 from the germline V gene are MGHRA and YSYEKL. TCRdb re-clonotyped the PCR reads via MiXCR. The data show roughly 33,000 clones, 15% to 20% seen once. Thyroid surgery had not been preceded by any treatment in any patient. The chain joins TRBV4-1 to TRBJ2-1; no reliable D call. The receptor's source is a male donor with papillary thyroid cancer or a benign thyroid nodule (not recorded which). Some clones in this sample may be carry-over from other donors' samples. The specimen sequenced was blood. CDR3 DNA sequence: TGCGCCAGCAGCCAAGGTAACACCTACAATGAGCAGTTCTTC. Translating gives CASSQGNTYNEQFF.